Sequencing of this T cell receptor (beta chain) was carried out in a study of blood T cell repertoires in COVID-19. Study overall: PBMCs, B-cell-depleted T cells, or T cells were the source of the cDNA or gDNA that made up the material.

Germline V gene sequence: CDR1 SGHNT, CDR2 YENEEA. Trimming took off 4 bases at V and 5 bases at J, with 14 bases between the two ends. The CDR3 is 14 amino acids. Authors' data handling: Scientists estimated how many nucleated cells there were by amplifying reference gene primers. Sequencing used immunoSEQ multiplex PCR; TCRdb keeps in-frame clones, though not all of them. That table supplies the V and J calls and clone size; D and trimming were determined from the DNA. Of 200,000 to 300,000 clones in the sample, 70% to 90% were seen once. The material sequenced was peripheral blood. This chain joins TRBV11-3 and TRBJ1-1, with D perhaps matching TRBD1 (5 bases). The TCR originated in a man younger than 30 with active or convalescent COVID-19. The CDR3 region is CASSSADSSTEAFF. CDR3 nucleotides: TGTGCCAGCAGCTCAGCCGACAGCTCGACTGAAGCTTTCTTT.